These 15 T cell receptor beta chains originate from one sample sequenced in a study of blood T cell repertoires in COVID-19. Assay used: immunoSEQ multiplex PCR; TCRdb lists only in-frame clones, some missing. The data show around 200,000 clones, around 85% seen once. Specimen: PBMCs or T cells enriched from blood (not recorded which). The receptors here all came from a man in his forties who had recovered from COVID-19.

CDR3 bases: TGTGCCAGCAGAGCTATCGGGACTACCATCACCGGGGAGCTGTTTTTT. The encoded protein is CASRAIGTTITGELFF. The chain recombines TRBV27 with TRBJ2-2, with 7 bases that match TRBD2. With 6 bases clipped from V and 4 bases from J, the junction kept 11 bases outside the gene matches. This CDR3 comprises 16 residues. Germline CDR1 and CDR2: MNHEY and SMNVEV (reference sequence).

The chain combines TRBV2 with TRBJ2-3; TRBD2 aligns across 13 bases. J lost 1 base, V lost 7 bases, and 2 bases had no gene match. The germline V gene has CDR1 SNHLY and CDR2 FYNNEI. The CDR3 is 15 residues long. For the CDR3, the DNA is TGTGCCAGCACCGGGACTAGCGGGGGCACAGATACGCAGTATTTT. Translating gives CASTGTSGGTDTQYF.

The chain has TRBV5-6 and TRBJ1-1; a weak D match, TRBD1 (5 bases). CDR1 is SGHDT and CDR2 is YYEEEE in the germline V gene. Trimming left V 4 bases short and J 12 bases short, with 16 bases between. The CDR3 is made up of 12 amino acids. As DNA, the CDR3 is TGTGCCAGCAGCGGGGCGTCGGCGGAAACTTTCTTT. As protein: CASSGASAETFF. The full variable domain, its missing parts supplied by reference TRBV5-6 and TRBJ1-1, is DAGVTQSPTHLIKTRGQQVTLRCSPKSGHDTVSWYQQALGQGPQFIFQYYEEEERQRGNFPDRFSGHQFPNYSSELNVNALLLGDSALYLCASSGASAETFFGQGTRLTVV.

V usage is TRBV27 and J usage is TRBJ2-1; D might be TRBD2 (5 bases). CDR1 is MNHEY and CDR2 is SMNVEV in the germline V gene (reference sequence). CDR3 length: 13 residues. V was cut by 6 bases and J by 7 bases, with 13 bases left in between. The CDR3 is CASSWTGANEQFF. The CDR3, as DNA: TGTGCCAGCAGCTGGACTGGAGCTAATGAGCAGTTCTTC.

The chain couples TRBV5-4 to TRBJ1-1; no definite D call. V was shortened by 0 bases and J by 4 bases, with 10 bases between the two germline ends. CDR3 length equals 14 residues. The germline V gene has CDR1 SGHNT and CDR2 YYREEE (reference sequence). The CDR3 protein is CASSLAQAPTEAFF. The CDR3 bases are TGTGCCAGCAGCTTGGCCCAGGCACCCACTGAAGCTTTCTTT. The complete variable domain, with remaining parts taken from reference TRBV5-4 and TRBJ1-1, reads ETGVTQSPTHLIKTRGQQVTLRCSSQSGHNTVSWYQQALGQGPQFIFQYYREEENGRGNFPPRFSGLQFPNYSSELNVNALELDDSALYLCASSLAQAPTEAFFGQGTRLTVV.

This chain joins TRBV7-6 and TRBJ2-5; tentatively, D is TRBD1 (5 bases). The germline gives CDR1 SGHVS, CDR2 FNYEAQ. This CDR3 contains 14 residues. Between the trimmed V and J ends, which lost 2 bases and 2 bases, there was a span of 9 bases. For the CDR3, the DNA is TGTGCCAGCAGCTTATACAGGAATCAAGAGACCCAGTACTTC. Translation: CASSLYRNQETQYF.

The CDR3 loop reads CASSESLVATNEKLFF. CDR3 coding DNA: TGTGCCAGCAGTGAATCCCTAGTTGCAACTAATGAAAAACTGTTTTTT. The chain is built from TRBV25-1 and TRBJ1-4; D unclear. This CDR3 comprises 16 residues. The V gene lost 1 base and the J gene lost 0 bases, with 9 bases spanning the gap. Germline V gene data show CDR1 as MGHDK and CDR2 as SYGVNS.

The chain is built from TRBV11-2 and TRBJ2-1; TRBD2 matches at 13 bases. Per the germline V gene, CDR1 is SGHAT and CDR2 is FQNNGV. V shed 3 bases and J 4 bases; nucleotides not matched to a gene: 6. The CDR3 has 17 residues. The chain's CDR3 is CASSFRTSGGGYNEQFF. CDR3 DNA sequence: TGTGCCAGCAGCTTCCGGACTAGCGGGGGAGGATACAATGAGCAGTTCTTC.

This chain links TRBV30 with TRBJ2-3, with 13 bases aligning to TRBD2. The CDR3 sequence is 16 residues long. With 2 bases clipped from V and 4 bases from J, the junction kept 6 bases outside the gene matches. Germline CDR1 is GTSNPN and CDR2 is SVGIG (reference sequence). The CDR3 protein is CAWSRLAGGVADTQYF. In DNA form, the CDR3 reads TGTGCCTGGAGTCGACTAGCGGGAGGTGTTGCAGATACGCAGTATTTT.

The V call is TRBV18, the J call TRBJ2-3; 16 positions agree with TRBD2. Trimming at V came to 2 bases and at J to 3 bases, leaving 14 bases not matched to a gene. This CDR3 comprises 21 residues. Germline V CDR1 and CDR2: KGHSH, LQKENI. CDR3: CASSPKVPGLAGGPYTDTQYF. The CDR3 DNA reads as TGTGCCAGCTCACCAAAAGTCCCGGGACTAGCGGGAGGGCCATATACAGATACGCAGTATTTT.

The J gene is TRBJ2-1, the V gene TRBV27, with D tentatively TRBD2 (5 bases). Trimming pared 2 bases from V and 4 bases from J, leaving 15 bases between. Germline V gene lookup returns CDR1 MNHEY and CDR2 SMNVEV (reference sequence). This CDR3 is built from 16 residues. CDR3 protein: CASSLERTEVYNEQFF. CDR3 nucleotides: TGTGCCAGCAGTTTAGAAAGGACGGAGGTATACAATGAGCAGTTCTTC.

This clone was picked up one time. The V and J genes are TRBV27 and TRBJ1-4; TRBD1 might be the D (5 bases). The V gene's germline CDR1 is MNHEY and CDR2 SMNVEV (reference sequence). V gave up 5 bases and J gave up 2 bases, with 15 bases separating them. There are 16 residues in the CDR3. CDR3 coding DNA: TGTGCCAGCAGTCTTAATCCGGGGGGTACTAATGAAAAACTGTTTTTT. It is translated as CASSLNPGGTNEKLFF.

The chain employs TRBV3-1 (or the pseudogene TRBV3-2) and TRBJ1-1, with 8 bases fitting TRBD1. The CDR3 is 16 residues long. V lost 4 bases and J lost 1; bases outside the gene matches: 8. Germline values: CDR1 LGHDT, CDR2 YNNKEL (reference sequence). The CDR3 nucleotides read TGTGCCAGCAGCCTAACGGGTGGGACAGGGAACACTGAAGCTTTCTTT. This sequence encodes CASSLTGGTGNTEAFF.

The gene calls are TRBV28 and TRBJ1-2, with D possibly TRBD1 on 6 matching bases. Trimming removed 8 bases at V and 7 bases at J, with 17 bases between. The germline V gene has CDR1 MDHEN and CDR2 SYDVKM. This CDR3 spans 13 amino acids. The CDR3 loop reads CASPWGRASGYTF. The CDR3 bases are TGTGCCAGCCCCTGGGGGCGGGCCTCTGGCTACACCTTC.

Only a few counts were recorded for this clone. The CDR3 bases are TGTGCCAGCAGCCGAGTGGACAGACTGAACACTGAAGCTTTCTTT. Encoded protein: CASSRVDRLNTEAFF. The V call is TRBV5-6, the J call TRBJ1-1, with D perhaps matching TRBD1 (6 bases). CDR3 length: 15 amino acids. Germline values: CDR1 SGHDT, CDR2 YYEEEE. V was cut by 4 bases and J by 0 bases, with 13 bases left in between.